This T cell receptor beta chain was identified during a study of blood T cell repertoires in COVID-19. Trimming took 2 bases from V and 7 from J, leaving 11 bases between them. The germline CDR1 and CDR2 sequences are SGHVS and FQNEAQ. This CDR3 has 13 residues. Profiling relied on immunoSEQ multiplex PCR, and the TCRdb table lists in-frame clones only, not all of them. The table includes 65,000 to 90,000 clones, roughly nine tenths detected once. This TCR was recovered from a man aged 45-65 years with acute or convalescent COVID-19. The chain employs TRBV7-8 and TRBJ1-2, with a weak D call TRBD1 (5 bases). Input material: peripheral blood. CDR3 DNA: TGTGCCAGCAGCTTAATACAGGCTGGTGGCTACACCTTC. This gives the protein CASSLIQAGGYTF.